The 20 T cell receptor beta chains below come from one sample, sequenced in a study of monozygotic twins with inflammatory bowel disease. TCRdb re-called the 5' RACE reads, yielding one record per CDR3 amino acid sequence without DNA. In all, the sample yields roughly 100,000 distinct CDR3 sequences. The sequenced sample was blood. The receptors here all came from a human donor with ulcerative colitis or Crohn's disease, or a healthy co-twin of an affected twin (not recorded which).

The V and J genes are TRBV27 and TRBJ2-1. Germline V gene lookup returns CDR1 MNHEY and CDR2 SMNVEV (reference sequence). CDR3 length: 13 amino acids. CDR3 residues: CASSDRPRVPQFF.

CDR3 sequence reads: CSVGVGSADTQYF. The chain carries TRBV29-1 and TRBJ2-3. Germline CDR1 SQVTM, CDR2 ANQGSEA. The length of the CDR3 is 13 residues.

The chain carries TRBV6-4 and TRBJ2-3; TCRdb's D call of TRBD1 is untestable without DNA. CDR1 is MRHNA and CDR2 is SNTAGT in the germline V gene. The CDR3 sequence is 14 residues long. CDR3 sequence reads: CASSDGQGADTQYF.

The chain is built from TRBV15 and TRBJ2-7. Germline CDR1 is LNHNV and CDR2 is YYDKDF (reference sequence). The CDR3 is 12 amino acids. This CDR3 is CATSRGPREQYF. The whole variable domain, remainder taken from reference TRBV15 and TRBJ2-7, is DAMVIQNPRYQVTQFGKPVTLSCSQTLNHNVMYWYQQKSSQAPKLLFHYYDKDFNNEADTPDNFQSRRPNTSFCFLDIRSPGLGDTAMYLCATSRGPREQYFGPGTRLTVT.

This rearrangement joins TRBV5-1 to TRBJ2-2. The germline V gene encodes CDR1 SGHRS and CDR2 YFSETQ. The CDR3 contains 14 residues. CDR3 protein: CASSLVQNTGELFF. Full variable domain (outside the CDR3, taken from reference TRBV5-1 and TRBJ2-2): KAGVTQTPRYLIKTRGQQVTLSCSPISGHRSVSWYQQTPGQGLQFLFEYFSETQRNKGNFPGRFSGRQFSNSRSEMNVSTLELGDSALYLCASSLVQNTGELFFGEGSRLTVL.

V gene TRBV6-2 or TRBV6-3 combines with J gene TRBJ2-1; TCRdb returns TRBD1, unconfirmable since there is no DNA. The CDR3 is made up of 16 amino acids. The germline V gene encodes CDR1 MNHEY and CDR2 SVGEGT. The CDR3 here is CASTTPGLPVENEQFF.

This chain connects TRBV24-1 to TRBJ2-1. There are 14 residues in the CDR3. The germline CDR1 and CDR2 sequences are KGHDR and SFDVKD. The CDR3 reads CATSDRRFYNEQFF.

The CDR3 protein is CASSGGGFYEQYF. The rearrangement uses TRBV2 and TRBJ2-7; TCRdb reports TRBD1, a call that lacks DNA to check it against. The CDR3 spans 13 residues. CDR1 is SNHLY and CDR2 is FYNNEI in the germline V gene.

V and J are TRBV27 and TRBJ2-7; TCRdb names TRBD1, which stays unverified in the absence of DNA. CDR3 length: 15 residues. The V gene's germline CDR1 is MNHEY and CDR2 SMNVEV (reference sequence). The CDR3 sequence is CASRPGTGFFYEQYF.

The chain joins TRBV14 to TRBJ1-1. Per germline, CDR1 SGHDN and CDR2 FVKESK. CDR3 length: 15 amino acids. CDR3 amino acids: CASSQGPGAPVEAFF. Drawing the rest from reference TRBV14 and TRBJ1-1, the complete variable domain is EAGVTQFPSHSVIEKGQTVTLRCDPISGHDNLYWYRRVMGKEIKFLLHFVKESKQDESGMPNNRFLAERTGGTYSTLKVQPAELEDSGVYFCASSQGPGAPVEAFFGQGTRLTVV.

CDR3 region: CASRPSGSIIDTQYF. The chain employs TRBV28 and TRBJ2-3; the TRBD2 assignment by TCRdb is unverifiable without DNA. Germline assignment: CDR1 MDHEN and CDR2 SYDVKM. This CDR3 is 15 amino acids long.

The chain couples TRBV10-3 to TRBJ2-7; the D gene TCRdb calls, TRBD2, cannot be checked with no DNA. The CDR3 is made up of 13 amino acids. Germline values: CDR1 ENHRY, CDR2 SYGVKD. CDR3 sequence reads: CAIRTSGTYEQYF.

V usage is TRBV29-1 and J usage is TRBJ1-1; TCRdb's D call, TRBD1, is unchecked because there is no DNA. Germline CDR1 SQVTM, CDR2 ANQGSEA. The CDR3 is 15 amino acids. This CDR3 is CSVPSGTGLNTEAFF.

The chain combines TRBV25-1 with TRBJ2-5; TCRdb's assignment of TRBD1 cannot be checked, as there is no DNA. The CDR3 sequence is 15 residues long. In germline, CDR1 is MGHDK, CDR2 SYGVNS. CDR3 in amino acids: CASSGSGTGLETQYF.

The V call is TRBV7-2, the J call TRBJ1-5; TCRdb's assignment of TRBD1 cannot be checked, as there is no DNA. CDR1 SGHTA and CDR2 FQGNSA come from the germline V gene. The CDR3 is 17 amino acids. This chain's CDR3 is CASSKESPGQINQPQHF.

The chain joins TRBV7-2 to TRBJ1-3. The CDR3 sequence is 14 residues long. The germline gives CDR1 SGHTA, CDR2 FQGNSA. CDR3 sequence reads: CASSYQVAGNTIYF.

The CDR3 region is CASSLSTGSVREAFF. The rearrangement links TRBV7-2 to TRBJ1-1; TCRdb's D gene call, TRBD1, goes unchecked for lack of DNA. The CDR3 totals 15 residues. CDR1 is SGHTA and CDR2 is FQGNSA in the germline V gene.

This chain links TRBV20-1 with TRBJ1-6; the TCRdb D gene call, TRBD1, has no DNA to confirm it. Per the germline V gene, CDR1 is DFQATT and CDR2 is SNEGSKA (reference sequence). The CDR3 loop spans 15 amino acids. The CDR3 reads CSARDLSGNNSPLHF.

The genes are TRBV10-3 and TRBJ2-2. Germline CDR1 and CDR2: ENHRY and SYGVKD. The CDR3 is made up of 13 amino acids. CDR3 in amino acids: CAISHKDTGELFF.

The chain employs TRBV7-9 and TRBJ2-7; the D call of TRBD1 rests on TCRdb alone, since no DNA is present to check it. CDR3 length: 16 amino acids. CDR1 is SEHNR, CDR2 FQNEAQ, per germline (reference sequence). The CDR3 sequence is CASSLIGTGGLYEQYF.